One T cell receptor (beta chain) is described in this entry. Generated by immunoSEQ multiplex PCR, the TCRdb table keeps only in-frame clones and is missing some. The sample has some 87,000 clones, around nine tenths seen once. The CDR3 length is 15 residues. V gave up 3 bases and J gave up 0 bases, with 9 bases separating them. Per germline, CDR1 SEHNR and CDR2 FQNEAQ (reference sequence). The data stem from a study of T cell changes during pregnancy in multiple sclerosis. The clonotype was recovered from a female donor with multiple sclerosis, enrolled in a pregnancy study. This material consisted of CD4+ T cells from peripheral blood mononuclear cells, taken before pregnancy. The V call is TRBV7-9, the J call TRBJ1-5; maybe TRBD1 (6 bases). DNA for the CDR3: TGTGCCAGCAGCTTGGACAGTTTTAGCAATCAGCCCCAGCATTTT. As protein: CASSLDSFSNQPQHF.